This is a list of T cell receptor beta chains from one sample in a study of blood T cell repertoires in COVID-19. Sequenced by immunoSEQ multiplex PCR; TCRdb stores in-frame clones only, minus some. The data contain 270,000 or so clones, about nine tenths of them singletons. The sample consisted of peripheral blood. These receptor sequences come from a man between 40 and 49 years old with active or convalescent COVID-19. CDR3s include the opening cysteine and the closing phenylalanine or tryptophan. Fields, in order: clone size, J gene, V gene, D gene, CDR3 protein, CDR3 DNA. A D gene is named only where the DNA matches it firmly. Clone size is shown for a subset of rows, as once, few, many or a class of expanded clone.

. | TRBJ1-1 | TRBV5-1 | . | CASSLIRSWDTNTEAFF | TGCGCCAGCAGCTTGATTCGGTCCTGGGACACGAACACTGAAGCTTTCTTT
. | TRBJ1-1 | TRBV21-1 | . | CASSDAEGDTEAFF | TGTGCCAGCAGCGACGCAGAGGGTGATACTGAAGCTTTCTTT
. | TRBJ1-2 | TRBV30 | . | CAWTMTGLLYGYTF | TGTGCCTGGACCATGACGGGACTTCTTTATGGCTACACCTTC
. | TRBJ2-2 | TRBV7-2 | TRBD2 | CASSSRRLADTGELFF | TGTGCCAGCAGCTCCCGGCGACTAGCGGACACCGGGGAGCTGTTTTTT
. | TRBJ2-1 | TRBV6-5 | TRBD2 | CASTLTSGSYNEQFF | TGTGCCAGCACCCTGACTAGCGGGAGCTACAATGAGCAGTTCTTC
. | TRBJ2-7 | TRBV27 | . | CASRRDTVSYEQYF | TGTGCCAGCAGACGGGACACCGTATCCTACGAGCAGTACTTC
. | TRBJ2-2 | TRBV5-6 | TRBD2 | CASSSTSGGTGELFF | TGTGCCAGCAGCTCCACTAGCGGGGGGACCGGGGAGCTGTTTTTT
few | TRBJ2-1 | TRBV5-6 | TRBD1 | CASSERGTASDGFF | TGTGCCAGCAGCGAAAGGGGGACAGCTTCTGATGGGTTCTTC
. | TRBJ2-7 | TRBV10-1 | TRBD2 | CASSDFAGEAYEQYF | TGCGCCAGCAGTGATTTCGCGGGAGAAGCCTACGAGCAGTACTTC
. | TRBJ1-6 | TRBV15 | . | CATSRDAGRSPLHF | TGTGCCACCAGCAGAGATGCGGGGAGGTCACCCCTCCACTTT
. | TRBJ1-5 | TRBV29-1 | TRBD1 | CSVSTGTGGNQPQHF | TGCAGCGTTTCAACTGGGACAGGGGGCAATCAGCCCCAGCATTTT
. | TRBJ1-1 | TRBV5-1 | TRBD1 | CASSSRSGGKAFF | TGCGCCAGCAGCTCCCGGTCAGGGGGTAAAGCTTTCTTT
. | TRBJ1-5 | TRBV19 | . | CASSIWGGADQPQHF | TGTGCCAGTAGTATATGGGGGGGGGCCGATCAGCCCCAGCATTTT
. | TRBJ1-5 | TRBV3-1/TRBV3-2 | . | CASSVGPSSMSQPQHF | TGTGCCAGCAGTGTCGGACCTAGCTCTATGAGTCAGCCCCAGCATTTT
. | TRBJ1-1 | TRBV25-1 | . | CASSPIGGNTEAFF | TGTGCCAGCAGTCCGATCGGGGGGAACACTGAAGCTTTCTTT
. | TRBJ1-5 | TRBV6-5 | TRBD1 | CASSSLTGGEDQPQHF | TGTGCCAGCAGTTCACTGACAGGGGGCGAGGATCAGCCCCAGCATTTT
. | TRBJ2-7 | TRBV12-5 | TRBD2 | CASGLRPGGSGYEQYF | TGTGCTAGTGGACTCCGCCCGGGCGGGAGTGGTTACGAGCAGTACTTC
. | TRBJ2-2 | TRBV9 | . | CASSGTSTRGTGELFF | TGTGCCAGCAGCGGAACATCTACAAGAGGAACCGGGGAGCTGTTTTTT
once | TRBJ1-2 | TRBV5-6 | TRBD1 | CASRATGQGALELGYTF | TGTGCCAGCAGAGCTACCGGACAGGGGGCCTTGGAGCTAGGCTACACCTTC
. | TRBJ1-2 | TRBV7-2 | TRBD1 | CASRLSGQAGYTF | TGTGCCAGCAGATTAAGTGGACAGGCTGGCTACACCTTC
. | TRBJ1-5 | TRBV3-1/TRBV3-2 | . | CASSQAGTGGNQPQHF | TGTGCCAGCAGCCAAGCCGGGACGGGGGGCAATCAGCCCCAGCATTTT
. | TRBJ1-2 | TRBV5-4 | TRBD1 | CASSLDGTAWTNYGYTF | TGTGCCAGCAGCTTGGACGGGACAGCCTGGACCAACTATGGCTACACCTTC
. | TRBJ2-7 | TRBV28 | . | CASSLLGAEVGYEQYF | TGTGCCAGCAGTTTATTGGGGGCTGAGGTTGGATACGAGCAGTACTTC
. | TRBJ2-1 | TRBV6-5 | TRBD2 | CASSYAAGGALHEQFF | TGTGCCAGCAGTTACGCCGCGGGGGGTGCTTTACATGAGCAGTTCTTC
. | TRBJ1-6 | TRBV10-3 | . | CAIRLDSRNSPLHF | TGTGCCATCAGACTGGACAGTAGAAATTCACCCCTCCACTTT
. | TRBJ2-3 | TRBV25-1 | TRBD2 | CASSDTKTSGGTQYF | TGTGCCAGCAGCGACACCAAGACTAGCGGAGGTACGCAGTATTTT
. | TRBJ2-5 | TRBV24-1 | . | CATSEASRGQETQYF | TGTGCCACCAGTGAGGCCAGCAGGGGCCAAGAGACCCAGTACTTC
. | TRBJ2-7 | TRBV18 | TRBD2 | CASSPRRTSADLSVEQYF | TGTGCCAGCTCACCAAGACGAACTAGCGCGGACCTGAGTGTCGAGCAGTACTTC
once | TRBJ2-7 | TRBV15 | TRBD2 | CATSRVSGSRYEQYF | TGTGCCACCAGCAGAGTTAGCGGGAGCCGTTACGAGCAGTACTTC